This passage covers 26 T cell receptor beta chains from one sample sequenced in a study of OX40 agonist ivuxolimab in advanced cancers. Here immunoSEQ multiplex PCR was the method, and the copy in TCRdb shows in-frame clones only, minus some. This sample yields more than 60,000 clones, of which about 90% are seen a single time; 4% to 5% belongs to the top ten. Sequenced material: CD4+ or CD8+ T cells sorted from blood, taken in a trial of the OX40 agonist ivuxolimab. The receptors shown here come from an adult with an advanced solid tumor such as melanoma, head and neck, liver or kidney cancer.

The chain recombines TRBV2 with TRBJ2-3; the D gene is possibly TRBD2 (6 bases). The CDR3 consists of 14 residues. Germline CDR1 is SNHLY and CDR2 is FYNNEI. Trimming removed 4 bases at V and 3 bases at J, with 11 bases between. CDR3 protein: CASSVGGRTDTQYF. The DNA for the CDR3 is TGTGCCAGCAGTGTTGGAGGGAGGACAGATACGCAGTATTTT.

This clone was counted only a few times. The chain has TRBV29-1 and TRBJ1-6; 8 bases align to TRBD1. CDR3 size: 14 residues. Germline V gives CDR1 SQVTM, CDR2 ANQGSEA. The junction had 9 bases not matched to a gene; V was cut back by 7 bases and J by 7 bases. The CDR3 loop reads CSAGGQEANSPLHF. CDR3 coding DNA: TGCAGCGCCGGGGGACAGGAGGCGAATTCACCCCTCCACTTT.

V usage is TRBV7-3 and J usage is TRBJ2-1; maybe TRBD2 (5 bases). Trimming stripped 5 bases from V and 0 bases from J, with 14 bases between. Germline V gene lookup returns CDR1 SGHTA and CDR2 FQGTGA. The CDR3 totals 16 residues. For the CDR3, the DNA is TGTGCCAGCAGCCTCTACCACACTAGCTCCTACAATGAGCAGTTCTTC. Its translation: CASSLYHTSSYNEQFF.

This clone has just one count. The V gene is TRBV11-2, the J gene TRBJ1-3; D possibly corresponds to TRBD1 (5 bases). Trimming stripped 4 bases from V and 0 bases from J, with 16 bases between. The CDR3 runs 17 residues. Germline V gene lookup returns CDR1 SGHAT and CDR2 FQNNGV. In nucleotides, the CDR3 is TGTGCCAGCAGCTACCCAGGGACCCACCTCTCTGGAAACACCATATATTTT. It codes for CASSYPGTHLSGNTIYF.

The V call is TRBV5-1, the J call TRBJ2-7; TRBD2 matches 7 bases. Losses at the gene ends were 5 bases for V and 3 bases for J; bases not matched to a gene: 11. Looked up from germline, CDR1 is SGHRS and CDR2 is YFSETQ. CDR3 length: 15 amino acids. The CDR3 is CASSSLSGAHYEQYF. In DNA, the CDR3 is TGCGCCAGCAGTTCCCTCAGCGGGGCCCACTACGAGCAGTACTTC.

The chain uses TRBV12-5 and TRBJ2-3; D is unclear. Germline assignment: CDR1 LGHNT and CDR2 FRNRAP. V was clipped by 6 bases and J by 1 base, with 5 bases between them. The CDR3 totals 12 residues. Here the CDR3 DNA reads TGTGCTAGTGGAAGCGGCACAGATACGCAGTATTTT. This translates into CASGSGTDTQYF. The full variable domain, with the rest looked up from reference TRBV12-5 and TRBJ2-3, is DARVTQTPRHKVTEMGQEVTMRCQPILGHNTVFWYRQTMMQGLELLAYFRNRAPLDDSGMPKDRFSAEMPDATLATLKIQPSEPRDSAVYFCASGSGTDTQYFGPGTRLTVL.

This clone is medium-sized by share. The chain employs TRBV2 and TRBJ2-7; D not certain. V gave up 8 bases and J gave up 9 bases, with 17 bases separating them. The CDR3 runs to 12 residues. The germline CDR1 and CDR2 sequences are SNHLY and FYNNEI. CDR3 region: CASRPGPGGQYF. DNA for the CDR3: TGTGCCAGCCGTCCTGGCCCCGGCGGGCAGTACTTC.

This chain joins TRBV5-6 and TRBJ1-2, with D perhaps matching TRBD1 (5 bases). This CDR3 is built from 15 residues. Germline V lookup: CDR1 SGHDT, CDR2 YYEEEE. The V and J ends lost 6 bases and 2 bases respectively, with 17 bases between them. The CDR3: CASTVEPGGNYGYTF. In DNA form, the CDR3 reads TGTGCCAGCACCGTAGAACCCGGGGGAAACTATGGCTACACCTTC.

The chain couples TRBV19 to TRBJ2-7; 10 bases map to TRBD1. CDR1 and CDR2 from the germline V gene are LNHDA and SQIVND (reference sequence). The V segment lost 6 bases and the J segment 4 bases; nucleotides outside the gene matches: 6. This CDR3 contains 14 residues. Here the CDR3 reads CASSRRDRGYEQYF. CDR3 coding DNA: TGTGCCAGTAGCCGCCGGGACAGGGGTTACGAGCAGTACTTC.

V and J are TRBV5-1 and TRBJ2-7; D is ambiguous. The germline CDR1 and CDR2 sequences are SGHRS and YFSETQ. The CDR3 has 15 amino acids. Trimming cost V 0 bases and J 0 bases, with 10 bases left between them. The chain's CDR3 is CASSLDRTSSYEQYF. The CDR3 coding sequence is TGCGCCAGCAGCTTGGATAGGACCTCCTCCTACGAGCAGTACTTC.

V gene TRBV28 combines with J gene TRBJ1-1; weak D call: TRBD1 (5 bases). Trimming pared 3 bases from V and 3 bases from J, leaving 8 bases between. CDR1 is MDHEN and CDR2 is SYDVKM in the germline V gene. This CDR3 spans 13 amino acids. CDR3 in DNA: TGTGCCAGCAGTTTTTCGGGGCACACTGAAGCTTTCTTT. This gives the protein CASSFSGHTEAFF.

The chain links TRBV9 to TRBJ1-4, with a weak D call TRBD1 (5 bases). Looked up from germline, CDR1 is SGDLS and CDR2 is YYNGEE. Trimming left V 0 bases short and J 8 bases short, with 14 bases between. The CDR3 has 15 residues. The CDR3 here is CASSVGGSRAEKLFF. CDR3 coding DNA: TGTGCCAGCAGCGTAGGCGGCAGCAGGGCGGAAAAACTGTTTTTT. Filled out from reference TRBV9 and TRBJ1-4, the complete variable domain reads DSGVTQTPKHLITATGQRVTLRCSPRSGDLSVYWYQQSLDQGLQFLIQYYNGEERAKGNILERFSAQQFPDLHSELNLSSLELGDSALYFCASSVGGSRAEKLFFGSGTQLSVL.

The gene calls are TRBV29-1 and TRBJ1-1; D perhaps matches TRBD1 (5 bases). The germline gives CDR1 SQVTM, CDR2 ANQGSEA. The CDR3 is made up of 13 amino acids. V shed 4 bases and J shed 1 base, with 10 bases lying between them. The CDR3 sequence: CSVGLQENTEAFF. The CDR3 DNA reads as TGCAGCGTTGGACTACAGGAGAACACTGAAGCTTTCTTT. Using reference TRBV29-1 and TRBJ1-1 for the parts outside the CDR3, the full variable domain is SAVISQKPSRDICQRGTSLTIQCQVDSQVTMMFWYRQQPGQSLTLIATANQGSEATYESGFVIDKFPISRPNLTFSTLTVSNMSPEDSSIYLCSVGLQENTEAFFGQGTRLTVV.

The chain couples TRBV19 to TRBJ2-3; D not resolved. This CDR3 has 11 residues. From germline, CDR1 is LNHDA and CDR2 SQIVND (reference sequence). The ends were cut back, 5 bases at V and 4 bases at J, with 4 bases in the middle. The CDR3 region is CASSVADTQYF. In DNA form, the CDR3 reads TGTGCCAGTAGTGTCGCAGATACGCAGTATTTT.

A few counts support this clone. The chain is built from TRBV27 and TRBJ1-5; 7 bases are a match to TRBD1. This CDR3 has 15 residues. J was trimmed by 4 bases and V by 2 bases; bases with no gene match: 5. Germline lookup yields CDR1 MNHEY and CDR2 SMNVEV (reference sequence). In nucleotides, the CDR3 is TGTGCCAGCAGTTTACAAAAGGGGGCGAATCAGCCCCAGCATTTT. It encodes CASSLQKGANQPQHF.

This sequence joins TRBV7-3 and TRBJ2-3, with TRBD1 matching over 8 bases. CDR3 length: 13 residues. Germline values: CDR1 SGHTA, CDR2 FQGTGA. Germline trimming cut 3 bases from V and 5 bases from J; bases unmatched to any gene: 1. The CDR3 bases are TGTGCCAGCAGCTTGGACAGGGAAGATACGCAGTATTTT. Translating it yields CASSLDREDTQYF.

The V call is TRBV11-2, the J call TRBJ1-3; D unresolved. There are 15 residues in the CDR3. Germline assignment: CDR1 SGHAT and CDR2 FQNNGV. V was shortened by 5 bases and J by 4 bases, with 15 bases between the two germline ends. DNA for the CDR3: TGTGCCAGCAGCCCTACGGCCCTAAGGGGAAACACCATATATTTT. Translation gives CASSPTALRGNTIYF.

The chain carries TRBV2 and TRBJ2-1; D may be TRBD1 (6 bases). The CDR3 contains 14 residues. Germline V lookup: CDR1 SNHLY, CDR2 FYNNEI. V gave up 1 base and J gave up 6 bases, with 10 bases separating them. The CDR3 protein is CASSEGQGFNEQFF. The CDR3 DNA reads TGTGCCAGCAGTGAAGGGCAGGGGTTCAATGAGCAGTTCTTC.

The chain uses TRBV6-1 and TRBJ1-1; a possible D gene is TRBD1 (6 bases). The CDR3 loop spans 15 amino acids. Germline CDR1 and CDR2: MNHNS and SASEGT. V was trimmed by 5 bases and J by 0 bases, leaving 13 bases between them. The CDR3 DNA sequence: TGTGCCAGCAGTCCAGACAGGTTCATGAACACTGAAGCTTTCTTT. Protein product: CASSPDRFMNTEAFF.

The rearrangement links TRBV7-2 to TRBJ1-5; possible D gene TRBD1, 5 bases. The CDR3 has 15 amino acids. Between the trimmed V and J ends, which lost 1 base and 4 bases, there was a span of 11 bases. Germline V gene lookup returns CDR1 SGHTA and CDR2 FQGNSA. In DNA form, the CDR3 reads TGTGCCAGCAGCTTAGTGGGGCAGAAGAATCAGCCCCAGCATTTT. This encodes CASSLVGQKNQPQHF. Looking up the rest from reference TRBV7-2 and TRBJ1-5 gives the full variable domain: GAGVSQSPSNKVTEKGKDVELRCDPISGHTALYWYRQSLGQGLEFLIYFQGNSAPDKSGLPSDRFSAERTGGSVSTLTIQRTQQEDSAVYLCASSLVGQKNQPQHFGDGTRLSIL.

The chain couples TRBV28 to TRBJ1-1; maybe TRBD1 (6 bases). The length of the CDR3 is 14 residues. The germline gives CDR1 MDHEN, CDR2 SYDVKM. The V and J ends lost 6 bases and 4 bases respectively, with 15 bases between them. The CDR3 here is CASRPGTLFTEAFF. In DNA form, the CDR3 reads TGTGCCAGCAGACCCGGGACATTGTTCACTGAAGCTTTCTTT.

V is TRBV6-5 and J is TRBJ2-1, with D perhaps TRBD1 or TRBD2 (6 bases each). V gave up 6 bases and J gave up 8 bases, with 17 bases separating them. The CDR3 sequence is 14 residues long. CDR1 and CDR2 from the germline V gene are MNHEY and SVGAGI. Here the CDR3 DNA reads TGTGCCAGCAGCGCCGGGGACGGGGGCTATGAGCAGTTCTTC. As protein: CASSAGDGGYEQFF.

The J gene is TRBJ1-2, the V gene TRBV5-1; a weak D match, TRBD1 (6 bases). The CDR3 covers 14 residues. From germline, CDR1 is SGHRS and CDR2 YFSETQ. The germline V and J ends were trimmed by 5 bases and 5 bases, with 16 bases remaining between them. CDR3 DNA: TGCGCCAGCAGTCGTACGGACAGCGGTTATGGCTACACCTTC. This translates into CASSRTDSGYGYTF. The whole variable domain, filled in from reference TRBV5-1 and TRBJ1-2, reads KAGVTQTPRYLIKTRGQQVTLSCSPISGHRSVSWYQQTPGQGLQFLFEYFSETQRNKGNFPGRFSGRQFSNSRSEMNVSTLELGDSALYLCASSRTDSGYGYTFGSGTRLTVV.

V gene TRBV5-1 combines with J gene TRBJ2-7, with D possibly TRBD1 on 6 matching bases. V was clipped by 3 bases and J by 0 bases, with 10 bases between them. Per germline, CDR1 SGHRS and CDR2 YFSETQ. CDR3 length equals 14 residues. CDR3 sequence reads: CASSSGQSSYEQYF. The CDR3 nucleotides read TGCGCCAGCAGCTCCGGACAGAGCTCCTACGAGCAGTACTTC.

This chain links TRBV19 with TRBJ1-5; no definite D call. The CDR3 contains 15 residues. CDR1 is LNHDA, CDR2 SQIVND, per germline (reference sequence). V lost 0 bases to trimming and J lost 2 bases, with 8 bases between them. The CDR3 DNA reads TGTGCCAGTAGTATAGATCGGTCCCGCAATCAGCCCCAGCATTTT. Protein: CASSIDRSRNQPQHF.

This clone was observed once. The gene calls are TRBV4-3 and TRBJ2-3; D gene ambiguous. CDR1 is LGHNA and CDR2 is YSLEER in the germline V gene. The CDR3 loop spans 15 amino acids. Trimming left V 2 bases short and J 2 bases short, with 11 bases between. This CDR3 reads CASSQLERTTDTQYF. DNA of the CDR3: TGCGCCAGCAGCCAACTAGAGCGAACCACAGATACGCAGTATTTT.